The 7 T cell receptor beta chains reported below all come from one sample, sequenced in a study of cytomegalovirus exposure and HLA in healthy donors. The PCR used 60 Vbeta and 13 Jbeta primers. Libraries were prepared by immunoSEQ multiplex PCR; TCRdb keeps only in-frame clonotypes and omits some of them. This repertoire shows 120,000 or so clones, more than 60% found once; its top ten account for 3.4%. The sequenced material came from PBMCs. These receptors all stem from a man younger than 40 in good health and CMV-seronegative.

The CDR3: CATSRDRVRGYTF. The CDR3 DNA is TGTGCCACCAGCAGAGACCGAGTGCGGGGCTACACCTTC. The V gene is TRBV15, the J gene TRBJ1-2; D not resolved. Per the germline V gene, CDR1 is LNHNV and CDR2 is YYDKDF (reference sequence). The CDR3 extends over 13 amino acids. V shed 0 bases and J shed 8 bases, with 10 bases lying between them.

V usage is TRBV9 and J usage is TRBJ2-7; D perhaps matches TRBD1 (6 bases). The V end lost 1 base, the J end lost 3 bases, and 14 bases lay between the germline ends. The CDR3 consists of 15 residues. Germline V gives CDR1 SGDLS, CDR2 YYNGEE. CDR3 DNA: TGTGCCAGCAGCGTAACCCAGGGGCATAACTACGAGCAGTACTTC. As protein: CASSVTQGHNYEQYF.

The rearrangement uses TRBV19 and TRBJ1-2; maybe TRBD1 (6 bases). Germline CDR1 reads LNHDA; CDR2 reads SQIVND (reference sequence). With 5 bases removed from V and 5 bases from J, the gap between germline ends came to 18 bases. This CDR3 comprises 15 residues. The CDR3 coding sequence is TGTGCCAGTAGTTTACGACCTGGGACATTTTATGGCTACACCTTC. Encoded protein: CASSLRPGTFYGYTF. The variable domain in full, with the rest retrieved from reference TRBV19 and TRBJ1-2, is DGGITQSPKYLFRKEGQNVTLSCEQNLNHDAMYWYRQDPGQGLRLIYYSQIVNDFQKGDIAEGYSVSREKKESFPLTVTSAQKNPTAFYLCASSLRPGTFYGYTFGSGTRLTVV.

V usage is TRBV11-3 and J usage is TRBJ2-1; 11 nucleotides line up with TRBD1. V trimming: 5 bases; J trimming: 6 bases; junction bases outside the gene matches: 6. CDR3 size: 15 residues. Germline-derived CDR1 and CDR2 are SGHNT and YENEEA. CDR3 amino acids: CASSIGQGASNEQFF. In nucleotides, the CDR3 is TGTGCCAGCAGCATCGGACAGGGGGCGTCCAATGAGCAGTTCTTC.

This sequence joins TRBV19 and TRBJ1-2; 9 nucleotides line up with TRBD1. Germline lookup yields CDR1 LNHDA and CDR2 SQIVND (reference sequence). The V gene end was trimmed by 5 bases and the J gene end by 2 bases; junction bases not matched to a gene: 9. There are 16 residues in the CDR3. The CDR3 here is CASSSIRTGANYGYTF. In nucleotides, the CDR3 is TGTGCCAGTAGTTCGATACGGACAGGGGCGAACTATGGCTACACCTTC.

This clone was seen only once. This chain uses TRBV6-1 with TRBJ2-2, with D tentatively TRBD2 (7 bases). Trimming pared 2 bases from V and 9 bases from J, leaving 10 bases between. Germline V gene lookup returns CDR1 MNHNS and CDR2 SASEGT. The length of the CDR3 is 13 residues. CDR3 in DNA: TGTGCCAGCAGTGAATCGGGGGGCCGGGAGCTGTTTTTT. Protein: CASSESGGRELFF.

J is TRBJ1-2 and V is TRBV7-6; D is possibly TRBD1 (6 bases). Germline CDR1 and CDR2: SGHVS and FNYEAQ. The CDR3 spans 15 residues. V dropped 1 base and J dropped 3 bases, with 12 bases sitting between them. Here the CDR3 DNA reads TGTGCCAGCAGCTTAGACGGCAGGGGTGACTATGGCTACACCTTC. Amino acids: CASSLDGRGDYGYTF.